This TCR beta chain is drawn from a study of T cell responses to AZD1222 COVID-19 vaccine. In the study overall: Second doses were pooled across both intervals (about 4 or about 12 weeks). General study points: None of the repertoires were sampled until the peak T cell response had passed.

The data were produced by immunoSEQ multiplex PCR, yet TCRdb's version contains in-frame clones alone and is incomplete. The sample lists approximately 150,000 clones, around 90% seen once, with about 1.9% in the top ten. As regards this clone: Its antigen is not known.

In germline, CDR1 is SGHRS, CDR2 YFSETQ. There are 13 residues in the CDR3. V lost 0 bases, J lost 8 bases, and 6 bases lay in between. The TCR sequence derives from an adult in good health. The chain combines TRBV5-1 with TRBJ1-6; D uncertain. The material sequenced was peripheral blood, taken on day 0 of AZD1222 vaccination. For the CDR3, the DNA is TGCGCCAGCAGCTTGGCCCAGGATTCACCCCTCCACTTT. Protein product: CASSLAQDSPLHF.